The present T cell receptor (beta chain) was sequenced within a study of cytomegalovirus exposure and HLA in healthy donors. Overall study results and limits: High specificity and sensitivity for cytomegalovirus status were reported for the classifier. Accurate prediction of HLA-A and HLA-B alleles (for most subjects) was reportedly achieved from TCR beta sequences. Most likely, a cluster of highly shared sequence variants arose as a sequencing artifact.

V was cut by 5 bases and J by 3 bases, with 10 bases left in between. The germline V gene has CDR1 SGHTA and CDR2 FQGNSA. The CDR3 is 13 residues long. Primers for the PCR totalled 60 Vbeta and 13 Jbeta. Assay: immunoSEQ multiplex PCR; the TCRdb copy retains only in-frame clones and omits some. The sample has approximately 97,000 clones; roughly four fifths are singletons. This clone is a singleton in its sample. Its antigen is currently unknown. The TCR sequence derives from a man between 40 and 49 years old in good health and CMV-seronegative. This chain connects TRBV7-2 to TRBJ2-5, with D possibly being TRBD2 (5 bases). The sequenced sample was PBMCs. CDR3 nucleotide sequence: TGTGCCAGCAGCGCGACGAGGGAAGAGACCCAGTACTTC. This sequence encodes CASSATREETQYF.